Given below is one T cell receptor beta chain in context. The clone's antigen remains unknown. Qualities for individual bases were not recorded, and no much larger clone is one base off. The cysteine opens and the phenylalanine closes a CDR3 of 14 amino acids. Only the CDR3 DNA stays, 42 bases, in frame from base 1. The germline ends are 6 bases apart after V is trimmed by 2 bases and J by 1 base. CDR1 and CDR2 are drawn from the germline V gene (reference sequence): MNHEY, SMNVEV. The treatment or condition label on this specimen signifies: oral pan-JAK inhibitor, 5-10 mg twice daily. Lesional scalp punch biopsies and peripheral blood were collected from alopecia areata patients. After PBMCs were isolated by density centrifugation and stained for CD3, CD4 and CD8, a FACSAria was used to sort CD4+ and CD8+ T cells. Receptor libraries were prepared by the immunoSEQ multiplex PCR assay. RNA was extracted from all samples and reverse transcribed into cDNA, which served as template for TCR sequencing. First-strand cDNA was synthesized using SuperScript III with a 2:1 mix of oligo-dT and random hexamers. Amplification bias was assessed with a synthetic immune receptor repertoire, and residual bias was removed computationally. The source study handled its data this way. Raw reads were preprocessed for error removal, and CDR3 was defined according to IMGT conventions as running from the conserved cysteine to phenylalanine. Clonality was computed by normalizing Shannon entropy by log2 of the number of productive unique TCRs and subtracting the result from 1. Whether scalp clones were CD4 or CD8 was inferred by matching scalp TCRbeta sequences against CD4 and CD8 repertoires sorted from blood. TCRdb took over this immuneACCESS table, retaining in-frame rearrangements with V and J assigned. Such tables are incomplete; in checked studies, under half of the missing clones stem from an unresolved V gene, and the remainder is unexplained. V, J and clone size were drawn from that table, and D and trimming were deduced from the DNA. For this sample the table gives 180,000 or so clones, of which 51% were detected only once. The top ten hold 10% of the sample.

The record originates from a study of CD8+ T cells in alopecia areata (dated by TCRdb to 2016 to 2019). Describing the broader study: The treated patients took part in an open-label pilot trial in which moderate-to-severe alopecia areata was treated with oral tofacitinib at 5 to 10 mg twice daily. Patients stayed on tofacitinib for 6 to 18 months and then had 6 months of follow-up off drug so that delayed response and recurrence could be assessed. Disease severity in treated patients was measured with the SALT score, which quantifies the percentage of affected scalp surface area. To study T cell clonal expansion in alopecia areata, the researchers applied high-throughput TCRbeta sequencing to both the C3H/HeJ mouse model and human patients. Human TCRbeta sequencing covered scalp tissue and sorted CD4+ and CD8+ peripheral blood T cells from patchy and totalis/universalis alopecia areata patients and healthy controls. Patients on tofacitinib were biopsied at baseline and after 4 and 24 weeks of treatment, and several of the patients also had a later scalp biopsy. Scalp clonality was compared among normal scalp (n=4), patchy alopecia areata scalp (n=8), and alopecia totalis/universalis scalp (n=8). RNA was extracted with the PAXgene miRNA kit for fixed scalp, the miRNeasy kit for PBMCs, and the RNeasy kit for mouse skin. Amplification of TCRbeta CDR3 regions was done by immunoSEQ multiplex PCR using 35 Vbeta forward primers and 13 Jbeta reverse primers. Results and caveats for the whole study, not just this receptor: Tofacitinib significantly lowered scalp clonality and the number of expanded CD8+ clones among the top 100 scalp clones. Higher clonality and more expanded CD8+ clones were observed in lesional scalp than in normal scalp, particularly in alopecia totalis/universalis, a finding suggestive of antigenic drive. Many expanded lesional clones were found to persist in scalp and blood during tofacitinib treatment, and relapse after treatment cessation may be partly explained by this persistence. Shared TCR sequences between patients were less evident than in mice, which may be partly attributable to HLA diversity in the patient population. The treated cohort was small, with a single nonresponder, so links between baseline CD8+ expansion and response need larger studies. Unlike mouse skin, which is dominated by gammadelta T cells, normal human skin has resident alphabeta T cells that are also sequenced, and this complicates analysis of the scalp TCR repertoire.

The rearrangement joined TRBV27 to TRBJ1-5, and TRBD1 may be the D gene, going by 5 matching bases. This TCR came from a human donor with alopecia areata. The sample in question was CD8+ T cells sorted from blood, obtained around week 52, from a patient treated with tofacitinib. CDR3 loop: CASSLRQSNQPQHF. The sequence in DNA is TGTGCCAGCAGTTTAAGACAGAGCAATCAGCCCCAGCATTTT.